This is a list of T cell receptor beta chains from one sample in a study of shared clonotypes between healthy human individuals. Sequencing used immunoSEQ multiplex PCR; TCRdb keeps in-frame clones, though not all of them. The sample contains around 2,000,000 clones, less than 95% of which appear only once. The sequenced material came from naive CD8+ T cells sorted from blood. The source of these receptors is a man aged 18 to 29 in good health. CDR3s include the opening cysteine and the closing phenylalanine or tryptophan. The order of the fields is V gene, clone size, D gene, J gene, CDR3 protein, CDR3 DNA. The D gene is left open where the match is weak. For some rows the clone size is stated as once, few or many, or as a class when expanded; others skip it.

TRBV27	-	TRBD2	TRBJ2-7	CASTPGASGSSHEQYF	TGTGCCAGCACCCCGGGGGCTAGCGGGAGTTCCCACGAGCAGTACTTC
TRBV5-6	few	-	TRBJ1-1	CASSLGGNTEAFF	TGTGCCAGCAGCTTGGGCGGGAACACTGAAGCTTTCTTT
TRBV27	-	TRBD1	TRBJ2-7	CASSSVTGGAYEQYF	TGTGCCAGCAGTTCGGTGACAGGGGGGGCCTACGAGCAGTACTTC
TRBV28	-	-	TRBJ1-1	CASSLFQSALDLEAFF	TGTGCCAGCAGTTTATTCCAGTCGGCGCTAGACCTTGAAGCTTTCTTT
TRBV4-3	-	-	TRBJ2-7	CASSQGIAYEQYF	TGCGCCAGCAGCCAAGGGATAGCCTACGAGCAGTACTTC
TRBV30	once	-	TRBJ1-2	CAWSVWGKGYTF	TGTGCCTGGAGTGTCTGGGGAAAAGGCTACACCTTC
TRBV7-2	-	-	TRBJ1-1	CASSPRQPLNTEAFF	TGTGCCAGCAGCCCACGACAGCCCTTGAACACTGAAGCTTTCTTT
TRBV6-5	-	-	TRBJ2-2	CASSYEERGGGELFF	TGTGCCAGCAGTTACGAGGAGCGAGGAGGCGGGGAGCTGTTTTTT
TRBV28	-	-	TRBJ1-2	CASSLRRSHGGYTF	TGTGCCAGCAGTTTACGGCGGTCGCATGGTGGCTACACCTTC
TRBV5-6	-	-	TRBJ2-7	CASSPGVGDEQYF	TGTGCCAGCAGCCCCGGAGTGGGGGACGAGCAGTACTTC
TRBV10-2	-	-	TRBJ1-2	CASSEEGIYGYTF	TGCGCCAGCAGTGAGGAGGGAATCTATGGCTACACCTTC
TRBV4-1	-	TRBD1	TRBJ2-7	CASSQDWTGGLYEQYF	TGCGCCAGCAGCCAAGATTGGACAGGGGGCTTGTACGAGCAGTACTTC
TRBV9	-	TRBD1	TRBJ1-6	CASSGGTGGVGSPLHF	TGTGCCAGCAGCGGAGGGACAGGGGGTGTCGGTTCACCCCTCCACTTT
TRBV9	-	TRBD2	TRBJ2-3	CASSVGVSTSGTDTQYF	TGTGCCAGCAGCGTAGGGGTGTCGACTAGCGGCACAGATACGCAGTATTTT
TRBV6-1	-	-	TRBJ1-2	CASSERKGVGTINYGYTF	TGTGCCAGCAGTGAAAGGAAAGGAGTTGGTACCATTAACTATGGCTACACCTTC
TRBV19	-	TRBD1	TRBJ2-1	CASGDRENEQFF	TGTGCCAGTGGAGACAGGGAAAATGAGCAGTTCTTC
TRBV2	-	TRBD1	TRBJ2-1	CASSVDTGGDYNEQFF	TGTGCCAGCAGTGTGGATACAGGGGGCGACTACAATGAGCAGTTCTTC
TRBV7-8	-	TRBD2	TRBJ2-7	CASSLVRREGYEQYF	TGTGCCAGCAGCTTAGTTCGGCGGGAGGGCTACGAGCAGTACTTC
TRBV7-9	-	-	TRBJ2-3	CASSAILLSEYF	TGTGCCAGCAGCGCCATCTTATTATCGGAGTATTTT
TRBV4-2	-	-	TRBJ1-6	CASSQDTRSISNSPLHF	TGTGCCAGCAGCCAAGATACGAGATCGATTTCTAATTCACCCCTCCACTTT
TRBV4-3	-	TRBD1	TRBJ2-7	CASSQWTGAPQLHF	TGCGCCAGCAGCCAGTGGACAGGGGCCCCGCAGCTCCACTTC
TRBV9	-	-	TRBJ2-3	CASSVEGQGRDTQYF	TGTGCCAGCAGCGTAGAGGGTCAGGGTAGAGATACGCAGTATTTT
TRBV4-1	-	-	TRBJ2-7	CASSPLTGAYEQYF	TGCGCCAGCAGCCCTTTGACGGGCGCCTACGAGCAGTACTTC
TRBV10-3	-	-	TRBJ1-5	CATEEGAVSNQPQHF	TGTGCCACCGAGGAGGGAGCGGTTAGCAATCAGCCCCAGCATTTT
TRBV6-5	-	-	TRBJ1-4	CASSYSVGAFNEKLFF	TGTGCCAGCAGTTACTCGGTCGGCGCCTTTAATGAAAAACTGTTTTTT
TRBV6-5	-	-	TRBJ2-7	CASSYASGGSGYEQYF	TGTGCCAGCAGTTACGCGTCCGGCGGGTCGGGCTACGAGCAGTACTTC
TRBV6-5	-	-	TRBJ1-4	CASSLKSPHEKLFF	TGTGCCAGCAGTTTGAAATCCCCGCACGAAAAACTGTTTTTT
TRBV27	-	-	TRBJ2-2	CASSLSAGKANTGELFF	TGTGCCAGCAGTTTATCGGCGGGGAAAGCGAACACCGGGGAGCTGTTTTTT
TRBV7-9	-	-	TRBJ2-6	CASSSGNSGANVLTF	TGTGCCAGCAGCTCAGGAAATTCTGGGGCCAACGTCCTGACTTTC
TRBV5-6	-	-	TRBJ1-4	CASSLGASEGELFF	TGTGCCAGCAGCTTGGGCGCAAGTGAGGGGGAACTGTTTTTT
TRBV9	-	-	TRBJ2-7	CASSVGDYEQYF	TGTGCCAGCAGCGTGGGGGATTACGAGCAGTACTTC
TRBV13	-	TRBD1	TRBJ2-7	CASSPPGQAYEQYF	TGTGCCAGCAGCCCCCCGGGACAGGCTTACGAGCAGTACTTC
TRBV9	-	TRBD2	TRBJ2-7	CASSPSGLAVTYEQYF	TGTGCCAGCAGCCCATCAGGACTAGCGGTTACATACGAGCAGTACTTC
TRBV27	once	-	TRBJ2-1	CASSGAGRGFYNEQFF	TGTGCCAGCAGTGGGGCGGGCAGGGGCTTCTACAATGAGCAGTTCTTC
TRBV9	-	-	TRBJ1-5	CASSVGSSEPQHF	TGTGCCAGCAGCGTGGGGAGTTCGGAGCCCCAGCATTTT
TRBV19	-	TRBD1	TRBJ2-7	CASSEATGESYEQYF	TGTGCCAGTAGCGAAGCGACAGGGGAGTCCTACGAGCAGTACTTC